These 24 T cell receptor beta chains came from one sample sequenced in a study of OX40 agonist ivuxolimab in advanced cancers. Sequencing was performed with immunoSEQ multiplex PCR; in TCRdb, only in-frame clones are kept and a portion is missing. The sample carries over 35,000 clones, just under 90% recorded once. The sample was CD4+ or CD8+ T cells sorted from blood, taken in a trial of the OX40 agonist ivuxolimab. The receptors come from an adult with an advanced solid tumor such as melanoma, head and neck, liver or kidney cancer.

The V and J genes are TRBV5-8 and TRBJ2-1, with 9 bases aligning to TRBD2. CDR1 and CDR2 from the germline V gene are SGHTS and YDEGEE. The trim removed 4 bases at V and 0 bases at J, leaving 5 bases unmatched. This CDR3 contains 16 residues. This chain's CDR3 is CASSEGLASSYNEQFF. The CDR3 DNA reads TGTGCCAGCAGCGAAGGACTAGCGAGCTCCTACAATGAGCAGTTCTTC. The whole variable domain, remainder taken from reference TRBV5-8 and TRBJ2-1, is EAGVTQSPTHLIKTRGQQATLRCSPISGHTSVYWYQQALGLGLQFLLWYDEGEERNRGNFPPRFSGRQFPNYSSELNVNALELEDSALYLCASSEGLASSYNEQFFGPGTRLTVL.

This clone has a handful of counts. This chain links TRBV7-9 with TRBJ1-6; the D is unclear. The CDR3 covers 12 residues. V lost 5 bases, J lost 8 bases, and 7 bases lay in between. Germline lookup yields CDR1 SEHNR and CDR2 FQNEAQ (reference sequence). The CDR3 protein is CASSHQDSPLHF. CDR3 nucleotide sequence: TGTGCCAGCAGCCATCAAGATTCACCCCTCCACTTT.

The rearrangement joins TRBV7-9 to TRBJ2-1; maybe TRBD1 (6 bases). V shed 5 bases and J shed 4 bases, with 15 bases lying between them. The CDR3 covers 15 residues. The germline V gene encodes CDR1 SEHNR and CDR2 FQNEAQ (reference sequence). The CDR3, as DNA: TGTGCCAGCAGCCCGTCGGACAGAAAGTACAATGAGCAGTTCTTC. As protein: CASSPSDRKYNEQFF.

The chain is built from TRBV30 and TRBJ1-5, with D hard to call. CDR1 and CDR2 (germline): GTSNPN, SVGIG (reference sequence). CDR3 length equals 12 residues. V was pared by 0 bases and J by 4 bases, with 4 bases between. This CDR3 is CAWSVENQPQHF. CDR3 in DNA: TGTGCCTGGAGTGTAGAAAATCAGCCCCAGCATTTT.

This clone is medium-sized by share. V and J are TRBV5-8 and TRBJ2-2, with D unresolved. V was trimmed by 3 bases and J by 2 bases, leaving 8 bases between them. The CDR3 spans 14 residues. CDR1 SGHTS and CDR2 YDEGEE come from the germline V gene. The CDR3 sequence is CASSSQLNTGELFF. CDR3 nucleotide sequence: TGTGCCAGCAGCTCCCAGTTAAACACCGGGGAGCTGTTTTTT.

The genes are TRBV7-3 and TRBJ2-2; 7 positions agree with TRBD2. CDR3 length: 17 amino acids. From germline, CDR1 is SGHTA and CDR2 FQGTGA. The ends lost 3 bases at V and 0 bases at J; junction bases unmatched: 7. This CDR3 reads CASSFGVAGANTGELFF. DNA for the CDR3: TGTGCCAGCAGCTTTGGTGTAGCGGGTGCGAACACCGGGGAGCTGTTTTTT.

The CDR3 nucleotides are TGTGCCAGCAGCTTGTCAGAGGGAAATGAGCAGTTCTTC. This codes for CASSLSEGNEQFF. The rearrangement links TRBV11-2 to TRBJ2-1; weak D call: TRBD2 (5 bases). The CDR3 is 13 amino acids. CDR1 is SGHAT, CDR2 FQNNGV, per germline. V was clipped by 3 bases and J by 7 bases, with 10 bases between them.

The chain combines TRBV19 with TRBJ2-1, with 7 bases matching TRBD1. The CDR3 extends over 14 amino acids. Germline loops: CDR1 LNHDA, CDR2 SQIVND (reference sequence). V trimming: 5 bases; J trimming: 5 bases; junction bases outside the gene matches: 6. In nucleotides, the CDR3 is TGTGCCAGTAGTCTCTGGGACAGAAACAATGAGCAGTTCTTC. It translates to CASSLWDRNNEQFF.

The rearrangement uses TRBV18 and TRBJ1-5; no definite D call. Germline assignment: CDR1 KGHSH and CDR2 LQKENI. There are 16 residues in the CDR3. The ends were cut back, 4 bases at V and 0 bases at J, with 13 bases in the middle. CDR3 coding DNA: TGTGCCAGCTCACTGTCGGGCTCTTATAGCAATCAGCCCCAGCATTTT. Translation: CASSLSGSYSNQPQHF. The entire variable domain, with the rest obtained from reference TRBV18 and TRBJ1-5, is as follows: NAGVMQNPRHLVRRRGQEARLRCSPMKGHSHVYWYRQLPEEGLKFMVYLQKENIIDESGMPKERFSAEFPKEGPSILRIQQVVRGDSAAYFCASSLSGSYSNQPQHFGDGTRLSIL.

The chain joins TRBV5-4 to TRBJ2-7, with D perhaps TRBD1 or TRBD2 (5 bases each). Germline V gene data show CDR1 as SGHNT and CDR2 as YYREEE (reference sequence). Trimming removed 4 bases from V and 2 bases from J, with 13 bases in between. CDR3 length: 14 amino acids. CDR3 bases: TGTGCCAGCAGCACAAGGGACGGCGCCTACGAGCAGTACTTC. Encoded protein: CASSTRDGAYEQYF.

This clone was seen more than once but under ten times. V and J are TRBV13 and TRBJ1-2; possible D gene TRBD1, 6 bases. The germline V and J ends were trimmed by 6 bases and 7 bases, with 15 bases remaining between them. This CDR3 region has 13 residues. Germline CDR1 reads PRHDT; CDR2 reads FYEKMQ (reference sequence). CDR3 DNA sequence: TGTGCCAGCAGTACCACAGGGATGGGTGGCTACACCTTC. Its protein product is CASSTTGMGGYTF.

V and J are TRBV7-9 and TRBJ2-2; 7 nucleotides agree with TRBD2. This CDR3 has 15 residues. Germline V CDR1 and CDR2: SEHNR, FQNEAQ (reference sequence). V lost 2 bases to trimming and J lost 4 bases; unmatched junction nucleotides: 4. This CDR3 is CASSLTIAGTGELFF. CDR3 in DNA: TGTGCCAGCAGCTTAACGATAGCGGGCACCGGGGAGCTGTTTTTT.

This chain connects TRBV28 to TRBJ1-6; weak D call: TRBD1 (6 bases). The V and J ends lost 5 bases and 1 base respectively, with 12 bases between them. Germline-derived CDR1 and CDR2 are MDHEN and SYDVKM. The CDR3 is 16 residues long. The CDR3: CASSRGLVSYNSPLHF. CDR3 in DNA: TGTGCCAGCAGTCGGGGGCTGGTATCCTATAATTCACCCCTCCACTTT.

This clone has a single count. The V and J genes are TRBV5-1 and TRBJ1-6; D is unclear. CDR3 length: 15 amino acids. Trimming stripped 1 base from V and 7 bases from J, with 12 bases between. Germline V gene sequence: CDR1 SGHRS, CDR2 YFSETQ. The CDR3 DNA reads TGCGCCAGCAGCTTGTGGGATAGAAGAAATTCACCCCTCCACTTT. This encodes CASSLWDRRNSPLHF.

The table lists this clone with a few counts. The chain combines TRBV7-2 with TRBJ1-1, with 7 bases identical to TRBD1. CDR1 and CDR2 from the germline V gene are SGHTA and FQGNSA. The CDR3 has 14 residues. V lost 2 bases to trimming and J lost 6 bases; unmatched junction nucleotides: 6. Written as DNA, the CDR3 is TGTGCCAGCAGCTTATTTACAGGGGACGCTGAAGCTTTCTTT. It is translated as CASSLFTGDAEAFF.

The J gene is TRBJ2-7, the V gene TRBV21-1. TRBV21-1 is marked as a pseudogene. The CDR3 is made up of 15 amino acids. The CDR3, as DNA: TGTGCCAGCTCCAGGGGGGGGACGGACCTTTACGAGCAGTACTTC. This translates into CASSRGGTDLYEQYF.

The V and J genes are TRBV6-4 and TRBJ2-1, with 13 bases lining up with TRBD2. This CDR3 has 14 residues. Germline values: CDR1 MRHNA, CDR2 SNTAGT. V lost 4 bases to trimming and J lost 6 bases; unmatched junction nucleotides: 0. The CDR3, as DNA: TGTGCCAGCAGTGGGACTAGCGGGAGCAATGAGCAGTTCTTC. Translated: CASSGTSGSNEQFF.

The rearrangement joins TRBV5-1 to TRBJ2-5, with 12 bases identical to TRBD2. There are 16 residues in the CDR3. With 4 bases clipped from V and 4 bases from J, the junction kept 8 bases outside the gene matches. Germline lookup yields CDR1 SGHRS and CDR2 YFSETQ. Here the CDR3 reads CASSMTSGGLGETQYF. The DNA for the CDR3 is TGCGCCAGCAGCATGACTAGCGGGGGTCTGGGAGAGACCCAGTACTTC.

A few counts support this clone. The rearrangement links TRBV6-5 to TRBJ2-4; TRBD1 aligns across 10 bases. Germline CDR1 MNHEY, CDR2 SVGAGI. The trim removed 6 bases at V and 9 bases at J, leaving 5 bases unmatched. The CDR3 has 13 amino acids. The CDR3 DNA reads as TGTGCCAGCAGCACGGACAGGGGGGGCATTCAGTACTTC. Translated, it gives CASSTDRGGIQYF.

The chain is built from TRBV12-5 and TRBJ2-3; unclear D gene. Germline V gene data show CDR1 as LGHNT and CDR2 as FRNRAP. The CDR3 totals 12 residues. V lost 7 bases and J 8 bases, leaving 13 bases between the germline ends. CDR3 sequence reads: CASAFPRGTQYF. The CDR3 DNA follows: TGTGCTAGTGCCTTCCCTCGCGGTACGCAGTATTTT.

V usage is TRBV5-4 and J usage is TRBJ2-2, with D unclear. This CDR3 is 14 amino acids long. Trimming cost V 4 bases and J 2 bases, with 9 bases left between them. The germline V gene encodes CDR1 SGHNT and CDR2 YYREEE (reference sequence). The CDR3 sequence is CASSRTRNTGELFF. The CDR3 nucleotides read TGTGCCAGCAGCCGCACAAGAAACACCGGGGAGCTGTTTTTT.

This chain joins TRBV11-1 and TRBJ1-1; the D is unclear. Germline V gene lookup returns CDR1 SGHAT and CDR2 FQDESV (reference sequence). This CDR3 has 12 residues. Trimming shortened V by 5 bases and J by 8 bases, and 12 bases separated the two germline ends. The CDR3 loop reads CASSRGRREAFF. The CDR3 DNA follows: TGTGCCAGCAGCCGCGGGAGGAGAGAAGCTTTCTTT.

The J gene is TRBJ2-3, the V gene TRBV30, with D uncertain. V was shortened by 3 bases and J by 0 bases, with 10 bases between the two germline ends. Germline-derived CDR1 and CDR2 are GTSNPN and SVGIG (reference sequence). The CDR3 totals 14 residues. The CDR3 DNA reads as TGTGCCTGGAGCGCCGATTCTAGCACAGATACGCAGTATTTT. Translation gives CAWSADSSTDTQYF.

This CDR3 is CASSSGRFSTDTQYF. The DNA for the CDR3 is TGTGCCAGCAGTTCTGGGCGGTTTAGCACAGATACGCAGTATTTT. The V call is TRBV6-5, the J call TRBJ2-3, with D uncertain. The CDR3 runs 15 residues. CDR1 and CDR2 (germline): MNHEY, SVGAGI. Trimming took 4 bases from V and 0 from J, leaving 11 bases between them.